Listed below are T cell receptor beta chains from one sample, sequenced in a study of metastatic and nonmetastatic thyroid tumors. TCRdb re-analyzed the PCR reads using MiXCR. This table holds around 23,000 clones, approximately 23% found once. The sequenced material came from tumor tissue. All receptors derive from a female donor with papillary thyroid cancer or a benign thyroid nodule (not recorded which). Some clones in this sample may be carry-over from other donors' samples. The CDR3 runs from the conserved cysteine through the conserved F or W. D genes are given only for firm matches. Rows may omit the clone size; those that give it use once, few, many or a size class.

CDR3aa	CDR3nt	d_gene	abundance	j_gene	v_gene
CASSGGSEKLFF	TGTGCCAGCAGTGGGGGATCTGAAAAACTGTTTTTT	-	many	TRBJ1-4	TRBV14
CASSLRRGQGTQYF	TGTGCCAGCAGTTTAAGGCGAGGGCAGGGGACCCAGTACTTC	-	few	TRBJ2-5	TRBV28
CASSYSGLYEQYF	TGTGCCAGCAGTTACTCGGGTCTATACGAGCAGTACTTC	-	-	TRBJ2-7	TRBV6-2/TRBV6-3
CSAHTGGRGNSPLHF	TGCAGTGCCCATACGGGGGGACGGGGGAATTCACCCCTCCACTTT	-	medium-sized	TRBJ1-6	TRBV20-1
CASSLISGRGYEQFF	TGTGCCAGCAGTTTAATTAGCGGGAGGGGGTATGAGCAGTTCTTC	TRBD2	few	TRBJ2-1	TRBV27
CASSQDYRLAGEQYF	TGCGCCAGCAGCCAAGATTATAGACTAGCGGGGGAGCAGTACTTC	TRBD2	-	TRBJ2-7	TRBV4-3
CASGLGLETQYF	TGTGCTAGTGGTTTGGGCTTGGAGACCCAGTACTTC	-	many	TRBJ2-5	TRBV12-5
CAISASGGNQPQHF	TGTGCAATCAGTGCCAGCGGAGGCAATCAGCCCCAGCATTTT	-	few	TRBJ1-5	TRBV10-3
CASSDSREATDTQYF	TGTGCCAGCAGTGACTCGCGGGAGGCCACAGATACGCAGTATTTT	TRBD2	-	TRBJ2-3	TRBV6-4
CASSIGGGQPQHF	TGTGCCAGCAGTATAGGGGGCGGTCAGCCCCAGCATTTT	TRBD1	-	TRBJ1-5	TRBV12-3/TRBV12-4
CASSGGWEQYF	TGTGCCAGCAGTGGGGGGTGGGAGCAGTACTTC	-	many	TRBJ2-7	TRBV2
CASSLLQPTQETQYF	TGCGCCAGCAGCTTGTTACAGCCAACTCAAGAGACCCAGTACTTC	-	-	TRBJ2-5	TRBV5-1
CASSLDAGAGANVLTF	TGCGCCAGCAGCTTGGACGCGGGGGCTGGGGCCAACGTCCTGACTTTC	TRBD2	-	TRBJ2-6	TRBV5-1
CASSYSRDSLYGYTF	TGTGCCAGCAGTTACTCCCGGGACAGCCTCTATGGCTACACCTTC	TRBD1	-	TRBJ1-2	TRBV6-6
CASNLQATNEKLFF	TGTGCCAGTAATCTACAAGCAACTAATGAAAAACTGTTTTTT	-	few	TRBJ1-4	TRBV6-2/TRBV6-3
CSATGGRVNNEQFF	TGCAGTGCTACGGGCGGGAGGGTTAACAATGAGCAGTTCTTC	TRBD2	-	TRBJ2-1	TRBV20-1
CASSMGTGGTYEQYF	TGTGCCAGTAGTATGGGGACAGGGGGTACGTACGAGCAGTACTTC	TRBD1	many	TRBJ2-7	TRBV19
CASSSPTGRNYGYTF	TGTGCCAGCAGTTCCCCGACAGGGAGAAACTATGGCTACACCTTC	TRBD1	few	TRBJ1-2	TRBV6-5
CASRVGSYEQYF	TGCGCCAGCAGAGTCGGGAGCTACGAGCAGTACTTC	-	-	TRBJ2-7	TRBV10-2
CASSPSLTYEQYF	TGTGCCAGCAGTCCGAGCTTGACTTACGAGCAGTACTTC	-	many	TRBJ2-7	TRBV28
CASRRLTGTDSEAFF	TGCGCCAGCAGGCGATTAACCGGGACTGATTCTGAAGCTTTCTTT	-	-	TRBJ1-1	TRBV5-1
CASSFGRYRLYF	TGTGCCAGCAGTTTTGGTCGGTACAGGCTGTACTTC	-	-	TRBJ2-7	TRBV28
CSARGNPGTGVGNEQFF	TGCAGTGCTAGAGGCAACCCCGGGACAGGGGTGGGAAATGAGCAGTTCTTC	TRBD1	-	TRBJ2-1	TRBV20-1
CSAMWGRTSQHEQYF	TGCAGTGCTATGTGGGGGAGGACTAGTCAGCACGAGCAGTACTTC	TRBD2	-	TRBJ2-7	TRBV20-1
CASRLVSLGHEQYF	TGTGCCAGCAGGTTAGTGAGCCTAGGCCACGAGCAGTACTTC	-	-	TRBJ2-7	TRBV7-8